Below, one T cell receptor beta chain is given with its context. The target antigen is unknown. The data belong to a study of T cell responses to AZD1222 COVID-19 vaccine. V gave up 8 bases and J gave up 7 bases, with 15 bases separating them. Germline CDR1 SEHNR, CDR2 FQNEAQ (reference sequence). CDR3 length equals 13 residues. General study findings and limits: Sampling captured repertoires only after the peak T cell response. Spike as a whole was targeted by vaccine-associated CD4 TCRs, dominant at 160-218 and 743-854.

TCRdb's table, derived via immunoSEQ multiplex PCR, lists solely in-frame clones and lacks some. The sample includes 100,000 to 150,000 clones, 90% of them seen just once. The clonotype was recovered from an adult in good health. The V and J genes are TRBV7-9 and TRBJ2-1; tentatively, D is TRBD1 (6 bases). The source material was peripheral blood, sampled on day 0 of AZD1222 vaccination. The CDR3 reads CASGGPGGNEQFF. In nucleotides, the CDR3 is TGTGCCAGCGGGGGCCCCGGCGGGAATGAGCAGTTCTTC.